This T cell receptor (beta chain) was captured in a study of T cell repertoires and Cas9 in healthy adults. In the study overall: SpCas9-reactive CD4 and CD8 T cells were characterized for potency, cytotoxicity and lineage.

Germline V lookup: CDR1 MDHEN, CDR2 SYDVKM. V lost 5 bases, J lost 9 bases, and 11 bases lay in between. There are 12 residues in the CDR3. Assay used: immunoSEQ multiplex PCR; TCRdb lists only in-frame clones, some missing. The data hold over 20,000 clones, with about 89% observed a single time. The sequencing sample was made of CD4+ effector T cells (CD127+, CD25-, CD137-, CD154-) from PBMCs; culture status not recorded. The sequence was collected from a human donor in good health. The chain combines TRBV28 with TRBJ1-5; weak D call: TRBD1 (5 bases). This CDR3 is CASSGRQGPQHF. The DNA for the CDR3 is TGTGCCAGCAGTGGACGGCAGGGGCCCCAGCATTTT.